This T cell receptor (delta chain) was captured by sequencing in a study of gamma-delta T cells after stem cell transplantation. The CDR3 runs to 19 residues. Germline values: CDR1 GEAIGNYY, CDR2 EKD. Losses at the gene ends were 0 bases for V and 11 bases for J; bases not matched to a gene: 23. This clone occurred a few times. Possible read error: a much larger clone is one base away. TCRdb reprocessed the RT-PCR reads through CATT. This table holds more than 1,500 delta-chain clones, 20% to 25% found once. The chain employs TRDV2 and TRDJ1; TRDD3 aligns across 10 bases. Sequencing was done on a sample of gamma-delta T cells. This TCR was sampled from a human donor. It is not recorded whose cells these are; they may come from a transplant donor. CDR3 sequence reads: CACDTVRTGGLPPQENLIF. The CDR3 DNA is TGTGCCTGTGACACCGTGAGGACTGGGGGATTACCCCCGCAGGAGAACCTCATCTTT.